This TCR beta chain was sequenced for a study of CD8 T cells in ankylosing spondylitis (dated by TCRdb to about 2017). Turning to the overall study: T cell receptor beta repertoires were profiled in healthy donors and ankylosing spondylitis patients so that disease-linked TCR variants could be found. The full study cohort was made up of 20 to 25 ankylosing spondylitis patients and 95 to 130 healthy donors. Peripheral blood was sampled, and synovial fluid was additionally collected from ankylosing spondylitis patients. Overall study outcomes, separate from this receptor: A CD8+ phenotype was shown by the disease-linked clones, which were found at relatively low frequencies in peripheral blood. A TCR beta motif of eight highly homologous amino acid variants appeared characteristic of blood from ankylosing spondylitis patients. Significant enrichment of the disease-linked clones was reported in matched synovial fluid samples from ankylosing spondylitis patients. Some of the motif variants had been reported before in the synovial fluid and blood of reactive arthritis patients, a finding that suggests common disease-initiation mechanisms.

This clonotype was observed many times. This clone's antigen is unknown. There are no base qualities to consult, and no much larger clone falls within one base. For sequencing, an Illumina HiSeq 2500 was employed. TCR beta libraries were prepared by quantitative 5'-RACE with molecular barcodes. The authors' pipeline ran thus. A new computational method, built on a probabilistic model of VDJ rearrangement, was used to identify disease-linked TCR variants. TCRdb took the public reads, trimmed them with fastp at Q25, ran MiXCR for clone calling and kept in-frame beta chains. Here each entry gathers all rows of one CDR3 protein and keeps the most common genes and DNA. TCRdb's processing, not the authors' own work, is the source of the V and J calls. The sample table contains 29,000 or so distinct CDR3 sequences; only one count was recorded for 5.3% of them. Approximately 1.8% of the sample is held by the ten biggest clonotypes.

The germline V gene specifies SGDLS as CDR1 and YYNGEE as CDR2. V is reduced by 0 bases and J by 0 bases, leaving a spacing of 10 bases between them. The CDR3 runs 16 amino acids, cysteine and phenylalanine included. The read is trimmed to its CDR3 DNA, 48 bases read in frame from base 1. This receptor was obtained from a female donor with ankylosing spondylitis or in good health (not recorded which). Sequenced material: blood, either unsorted or a sorted T cell fraction (not recorded which). The rearrangement joined TRBV9 to TRBJ1-3, with the D gene not clear enough to name. The nucleotides read TGTGCCAGCAGCGTAGGATGGGGTCTCTCTGGAAACACCATATATTTT. This codes for CASSVGWGLSGNTIYF.